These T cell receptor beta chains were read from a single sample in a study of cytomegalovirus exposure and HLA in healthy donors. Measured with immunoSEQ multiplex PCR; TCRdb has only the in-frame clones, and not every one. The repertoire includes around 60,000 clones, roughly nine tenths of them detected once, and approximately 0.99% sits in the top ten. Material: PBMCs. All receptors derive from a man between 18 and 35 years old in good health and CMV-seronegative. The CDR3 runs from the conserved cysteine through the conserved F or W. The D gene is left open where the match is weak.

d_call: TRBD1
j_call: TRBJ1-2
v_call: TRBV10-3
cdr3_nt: TGTGCCATCTTCAAATCTCTTACAGGGGGTCACTATGGCTACACCTTC
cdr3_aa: CAIFKSLTGGHYGYTF

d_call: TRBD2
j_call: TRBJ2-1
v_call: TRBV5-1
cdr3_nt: TGCGCCAGCAGCTTGAAGCCGGGACTATACAATGAGCAGTTCTTC
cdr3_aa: CASSLKPGLYNEQFF

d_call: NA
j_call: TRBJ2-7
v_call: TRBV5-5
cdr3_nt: TGTGCCAGCAGCTTCCAGGGTCTAAACGAGCAGTACTTC
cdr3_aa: CASSFQGLNEQYF

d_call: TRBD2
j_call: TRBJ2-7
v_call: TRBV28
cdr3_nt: TGTGCCAGCTCCATGGCGGGGGGCTTATCCTACGAGCAGTACTTC
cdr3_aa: CASSMAGGLSYEQYF

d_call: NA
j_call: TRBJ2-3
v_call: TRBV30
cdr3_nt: TGTGCCTGGAGGAGGTTCGGTTTAGTCACAGATACGCAGTATTTT
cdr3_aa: CAWRRFGLVTDTQYF

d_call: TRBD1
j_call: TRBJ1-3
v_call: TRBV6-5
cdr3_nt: TGTGCCAGCAGTCTATACAGGGGGGCGAACACCATATATTTT
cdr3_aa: CASSLYRGANTIYF

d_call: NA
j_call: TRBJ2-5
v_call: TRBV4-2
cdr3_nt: TGTGCCAGCAGCCAAGTACCAGGGTGGGAGACCCAGTACTTC
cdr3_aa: CASSQVPGWETQYF

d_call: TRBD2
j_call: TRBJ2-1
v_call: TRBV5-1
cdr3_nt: TGCGCCAGCAGCTTGGCACTAGCGGGAGCAAATGAGCAGTTCTTC
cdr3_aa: CASSLALAGANEQFF

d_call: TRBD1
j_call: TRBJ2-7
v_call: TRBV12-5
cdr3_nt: TGTGCTAGTGGTTTGCCGAACTTGGACAGGGTAGGGGAGCAGTACTTC
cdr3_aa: CASGLPNLDRVGEQYF

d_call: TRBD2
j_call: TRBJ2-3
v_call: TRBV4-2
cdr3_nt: TGTGCCAGCAGCCGCTCCGCTTTAGCGGGGACAGATACGCAGTATTTT
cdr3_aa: CASSRSALAGTDTQYF

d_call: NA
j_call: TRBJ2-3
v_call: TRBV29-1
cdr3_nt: TGCAGCGTTGAAAGGAGTGGCACAGATACGCAGTATTTT
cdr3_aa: CSVERSGTDTQYF

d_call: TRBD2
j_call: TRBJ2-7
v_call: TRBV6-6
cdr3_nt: TGTGCCAGCAGTTACTCGGCACTAGCGATCAACGAGCAGTACTTC
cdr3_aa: CASSYSALAINEQYF

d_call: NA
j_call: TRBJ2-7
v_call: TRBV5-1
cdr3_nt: TGCGCCAGCAGCTTCGCGGGACCCTACTACGAGCAGTACTTC
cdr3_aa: CASSFAGPYYEQYF

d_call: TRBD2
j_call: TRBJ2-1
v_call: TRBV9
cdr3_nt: TGTGCCAGCAGCGTAGGCTCGGCTAGCGGGAGAGTCAATGAGCAGTTCTTC
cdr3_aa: CASSVGSASGRVNEQFF